This TCR beta chain was sequenced during a study of identical twins. This clonotype was counted only a few times. Each CDR3 protein is one row after TCRdb ran MiXCR on the 5' RACE reads. Altogether approximately 680,000 distinct CDR3 sequences are present, 7% to 7.5% being singletons, with the ten largest covering 1.6%. CDR1 MNHEY and CDR2 SVGEGT come from the germline V gene. The V and J ends lost 2 bases and 5 bases respectively, with 9 bases between them. This CDR3 comprises 13 residues. The sample was also linked to a second study, of yellow fever vaccine responses in identical twins.

The chain joins TRBV6-2 or TRBV6-3 to TRBJ1-2; no reliable D call. The TCR was taken from a woman between 18 and 29 years old in good health. The sample was PBMCs. CDR3 amino acids: CASSYLPTYGYTF. CDR3 bases: TGTGCCAGCAGTTACCTACCCACTTATGGCTACACCTTC.